This T cell receptor (beta chain) was retrieved from a study of shared clonotypes between healthy human individuals. On this clone itself: No antigen is known for it.

The CDR3 extends over 14 amino acids. Germline assignment: CDR1 LNHDA and CDR2 SQIVND (reference sequence). V lost 5 bases and J lost 6; bases outside the gene matches: 5. Broader study findings: Four donors shared around 5.2% of their naive CD4 clonotypes. Unshared clonotypes carried lower generation probabilities than those common to all four donors. Larger richness was generally estimated for naive than memory subsets.

Per sorted-subset replicate PCR, input was around 220 ng DNA, representing roughly 28,000 T cell genomes. The protocol was immunoSEQ multiplex PCR, while the TCRdb copy is restricted to in-frame clones and leaves out a portion. The sample has 900,000 to 1,200,000 clones, around 78% seen once. The chain carries TRBV19 and TRBJ1-1; TRBD1 aligns across 11 bases. The clonotype was recovered from a young man in good health. Some clones in this sample may be carry-over from other donors' samples. The sequenced sample consisted of memory CD4+ T cells from PBMCs. Documented subset: CD45RA-negative fraction. CDR3 protein: CASSLRGQGAEAFF. The CDR3 nucleotides read TGTGCCAGTAGTCTCCGGGGACAGGGGGCTGAAGCTTTCTTT. The full variable domain, its missing parts supplied by reference TRBV19 and TRBJ1-1, is DGGITQSPKYLFRKEGQNVTLSCEQNLNHDAMYWYRQDPGQGLRLIYYSQIVNDFQKGDIAEGYSVSREKKESFPLTVTSAQKNPTAFYLCASSLRGQGAEAFFGQGTRLTVV.